This note documents a single T cell receptor (beta chain) sequence. The antigen is not known. Sequencing used immunoSEQ multiplex PCR; TCRdb keeps in-frame clones, though not all of them. The repertoire holds 50,000 to 75,000 clones, around 80% seen once, with roughly 3.4% in the top ten. This entry is derived from a study of early stage breast cancer tumors. On the study more broadly: Most invasive tumors, about 80% of the 16, were ER+/PR+/HER2-. Findings of the study overall: Compared with adjacent normal breast, tumors showed around 2.5-fold denser, more clonal T cells.

Trimming at V came to 6 bases and at J to 4 bases, leaving 6 bases not matched to a gene. The CDR3 has 15 amino acids. Germline V gene data show CDR1 as SNHLY and CDR2 as FYNNEI. The sequenced sample was blood. This chain connects TRBV2 to TRBJ2-1, with TRBD2 matching over 10 bases. The sequence was obtained from a person aged 25 to 39 with breast cancer. CDR3 DNA: TGTGCCAGCAGAAGCGAGCGGGAGGGATACAATGAGCAGTTCTTC. Encoded protein: CASRSEREGYNEQFF.